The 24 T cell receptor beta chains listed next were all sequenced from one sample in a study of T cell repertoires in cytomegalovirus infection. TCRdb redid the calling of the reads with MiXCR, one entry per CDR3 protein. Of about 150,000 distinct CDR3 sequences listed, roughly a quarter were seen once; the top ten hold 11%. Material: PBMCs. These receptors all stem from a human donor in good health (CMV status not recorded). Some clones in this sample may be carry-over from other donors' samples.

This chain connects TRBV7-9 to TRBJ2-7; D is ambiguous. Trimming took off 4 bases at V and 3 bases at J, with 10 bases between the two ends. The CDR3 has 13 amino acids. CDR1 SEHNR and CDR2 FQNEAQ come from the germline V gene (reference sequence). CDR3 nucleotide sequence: TGTGCCAGCAGCTCGTCCCCCATCTACGAGCAGTACTTC. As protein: CASSSSPIYEQYF. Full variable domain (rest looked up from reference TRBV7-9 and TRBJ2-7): DTGVSQNPRHKITKRGQNVTFRCDPISEHNRLYWYRQTLGQGPEFLTYFQNEAQLEKSRLLSDRFSAERPKGSFSTLEIQRTEQGDSAMYLCASSSSPIYEQYFGPGTRLTVT.

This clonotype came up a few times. CDR3 amino acids: CAWKTWTGLRTEAFF. The CDR3 nucleotides read TGTGCCTGGAAAACTTGGACAGGGCTGAGGACTGAAGCTTTCTTT. The chain employs TRBV30 and TRBJ1-1; 8 nucleotides line up with TRBD1. With 4 bases clipped from V and 5 bases from J, the junction kept 12 bases outside the gene matches. CDR3 length: 15 residues. The germline CDR1 and CDR2 sequences are GTSNPN and SVGIG (reference sequence).

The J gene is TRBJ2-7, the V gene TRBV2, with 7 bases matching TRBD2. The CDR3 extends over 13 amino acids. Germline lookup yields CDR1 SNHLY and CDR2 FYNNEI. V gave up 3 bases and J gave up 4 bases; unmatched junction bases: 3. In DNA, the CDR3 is TGTGCCAGCAGTGATAAGCGGGATTACGAGCAGTACTTC. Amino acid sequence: CASSDKRDYEQYF.

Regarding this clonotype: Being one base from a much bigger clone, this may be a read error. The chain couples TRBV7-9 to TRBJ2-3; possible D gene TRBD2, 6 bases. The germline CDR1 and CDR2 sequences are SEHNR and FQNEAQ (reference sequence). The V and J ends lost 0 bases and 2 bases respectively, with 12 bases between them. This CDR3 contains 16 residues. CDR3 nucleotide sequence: TGTGCCAGCAGCTTAGCTAATGGAGGGGACACAGATACGCAGTATTTT. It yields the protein CASSLANGGDTDTQYF.

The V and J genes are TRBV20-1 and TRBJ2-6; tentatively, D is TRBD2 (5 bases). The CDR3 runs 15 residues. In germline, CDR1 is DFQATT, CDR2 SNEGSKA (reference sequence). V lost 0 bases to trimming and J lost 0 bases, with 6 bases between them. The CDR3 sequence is CSARDRGSGANVLTF. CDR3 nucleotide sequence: TGCAGTGCTAGAGATCGGGGCTCTGGGGCCAACGTCCTGACTTTC.

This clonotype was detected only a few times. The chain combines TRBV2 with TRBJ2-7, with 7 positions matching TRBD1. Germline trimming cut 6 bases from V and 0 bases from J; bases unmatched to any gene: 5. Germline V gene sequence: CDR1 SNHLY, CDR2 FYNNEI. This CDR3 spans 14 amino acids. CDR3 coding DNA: TGTGCCAGCAGAATACAGGGGAGCTCCTACGAGCAGTACTTC. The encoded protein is CASRIQGSSYEQYF.

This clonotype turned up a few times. CDR3 amino acids: CASRRQGSSYEQYF. Written as DNA, the CDR3 is TGTGCCAGCAGACGACAGGGTTCTAGTTACGAGCAGTACTTC. The chain combines TRBV7-9 with TRBJ2-7; 7 bases are shared with TRBD1. Trimming at V came to 6 bases and at J to 4 bases, leaving 9 bases not matched to a gene. CDR1 and CDR2 (germline): SEHNR, FQNEAQ (reference sequence). CDR3 length: 14 residues.

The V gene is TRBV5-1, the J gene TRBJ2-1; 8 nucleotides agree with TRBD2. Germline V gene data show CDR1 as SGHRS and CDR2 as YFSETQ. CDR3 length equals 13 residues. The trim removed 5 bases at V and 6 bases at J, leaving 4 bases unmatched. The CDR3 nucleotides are TGCGCCAGCAGAGGACTAGCTGTCAATGAGCAGTTCTTC. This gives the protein CASRGLAVNEQFF.

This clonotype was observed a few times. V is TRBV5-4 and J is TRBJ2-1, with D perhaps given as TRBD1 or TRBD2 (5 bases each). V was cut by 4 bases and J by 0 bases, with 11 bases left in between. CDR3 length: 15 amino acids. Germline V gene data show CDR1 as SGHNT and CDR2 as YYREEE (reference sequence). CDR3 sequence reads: CASSVGGNSYNEQFF. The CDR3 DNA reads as TGTGCCAGCAGCGTTGGGGGTAACTCCTACAATGAGCAGTTCTTC.

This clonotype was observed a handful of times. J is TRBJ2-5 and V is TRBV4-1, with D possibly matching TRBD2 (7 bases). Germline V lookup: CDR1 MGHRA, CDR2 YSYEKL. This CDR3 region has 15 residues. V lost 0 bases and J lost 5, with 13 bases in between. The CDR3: CASSQEGGLRETQYF. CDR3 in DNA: TGCGCCAGCAGCCAAGAGGGGGGGCTGAGGGAGACCCAGTACTTC.

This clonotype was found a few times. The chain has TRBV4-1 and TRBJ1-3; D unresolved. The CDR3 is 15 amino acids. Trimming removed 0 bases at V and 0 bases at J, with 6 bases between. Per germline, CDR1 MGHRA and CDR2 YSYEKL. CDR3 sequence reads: CASSQDDNSGNTIYF. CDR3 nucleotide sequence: TGCGCCAGCAGCCAAGATGACAACTCTGGAAACACCATATATTTT.

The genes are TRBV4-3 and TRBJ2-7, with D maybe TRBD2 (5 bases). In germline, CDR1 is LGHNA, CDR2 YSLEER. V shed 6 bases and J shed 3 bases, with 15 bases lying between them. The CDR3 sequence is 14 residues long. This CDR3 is CASSRTTDYYEQYF. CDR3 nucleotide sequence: TGCGCCAGCAGTCGAACTACTGACTACTACGAGCAGTACTTC.

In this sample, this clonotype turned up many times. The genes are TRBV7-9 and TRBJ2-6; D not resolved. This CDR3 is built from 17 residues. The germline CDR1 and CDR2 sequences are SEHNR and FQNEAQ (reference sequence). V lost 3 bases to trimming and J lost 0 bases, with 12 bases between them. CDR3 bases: TGTGCCAGCAGCTTGGACCTACCAGTCTCTGGGGCCAACGTCCTGACTTTC. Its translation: CASSLDLPVSGANVLTF. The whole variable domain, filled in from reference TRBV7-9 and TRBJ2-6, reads DTGVSQNPRHKITKRGQNVTFRCDPISEHNRLYWYRQTLGQGPEFLTYFQNEAQLEKSRLLSDRFSAERPKGSFSTLEIQRTEQGDSAMYLCASSLDLPVSGANVLTFGAGSRLTVL.

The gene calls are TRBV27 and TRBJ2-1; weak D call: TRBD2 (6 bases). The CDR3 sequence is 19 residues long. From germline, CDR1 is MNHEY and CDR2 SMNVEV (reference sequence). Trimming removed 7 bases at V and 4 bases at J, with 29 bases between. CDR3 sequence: CASTLEGRPPAGLYNEQFF. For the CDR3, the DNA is TGTGCCAGCACTCTCGAGGGACGTCCCCCGGCCGGACTATACAATGAGCAGTTCTTC.

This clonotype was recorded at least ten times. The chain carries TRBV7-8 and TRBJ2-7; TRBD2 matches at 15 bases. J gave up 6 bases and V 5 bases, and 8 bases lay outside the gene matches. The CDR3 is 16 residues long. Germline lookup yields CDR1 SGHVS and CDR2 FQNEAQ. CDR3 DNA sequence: TGTGCCAGCAGCCCCGGACTAGCGGGGGGGCCGGGCGAGCAGTACTTC. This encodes CASSPGLAGGPGEQYF. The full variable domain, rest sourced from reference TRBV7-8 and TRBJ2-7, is GAGVSQSPRYKVAKRGQDVALRCDPISGHVSLFWYQQALGQGPEFLTYFQNEAQLDKSGLPSDRFFAERPEGSVSTLKIQRTQQEDSAVYLCASSPGLAGGPGEQYFGPGTRLTVT.

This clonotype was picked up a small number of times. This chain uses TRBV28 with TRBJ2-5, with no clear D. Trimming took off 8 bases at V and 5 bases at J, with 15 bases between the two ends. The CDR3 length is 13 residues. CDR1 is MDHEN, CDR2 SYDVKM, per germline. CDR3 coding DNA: TGTGCCAGCCAAATTGGTGGCCAGGAGACCCAGTACTTC. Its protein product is CASQIGGQETQYF.

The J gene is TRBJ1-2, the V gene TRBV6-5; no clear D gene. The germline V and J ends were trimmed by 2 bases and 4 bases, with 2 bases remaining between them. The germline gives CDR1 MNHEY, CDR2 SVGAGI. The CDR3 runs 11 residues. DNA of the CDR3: TGTGCCAGCAGTTACGGCTATGGCTACACCTTC. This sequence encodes CASSYGYGYTF.

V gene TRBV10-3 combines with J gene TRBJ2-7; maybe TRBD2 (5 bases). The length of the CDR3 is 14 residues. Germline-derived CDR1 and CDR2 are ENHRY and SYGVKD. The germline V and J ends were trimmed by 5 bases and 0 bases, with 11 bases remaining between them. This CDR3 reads CAISTGKDSYEQYF. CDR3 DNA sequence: TGTGCCATCAGTACGGGAAAGGACTCCTACGAGCAGTACTTC.

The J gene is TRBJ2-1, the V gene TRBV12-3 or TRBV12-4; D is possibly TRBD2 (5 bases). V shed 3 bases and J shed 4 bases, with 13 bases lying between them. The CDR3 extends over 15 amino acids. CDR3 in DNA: TGTGCCAGCAGTTTCTACTCCCCGGGGTACAATGAGCAGTTCTTC. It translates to CASSFYSPGYNEQFF.

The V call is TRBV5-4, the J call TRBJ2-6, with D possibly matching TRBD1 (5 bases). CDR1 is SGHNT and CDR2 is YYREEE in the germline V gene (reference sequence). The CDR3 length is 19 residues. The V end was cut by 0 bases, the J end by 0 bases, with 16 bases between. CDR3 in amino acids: CASSLAGNRLSSGANVLTF. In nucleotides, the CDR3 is TGTGCCAGCAGCTTGGCAGGGAATCGACTGAGCTCTGGGGCCAACGTCCTGACTTTC.

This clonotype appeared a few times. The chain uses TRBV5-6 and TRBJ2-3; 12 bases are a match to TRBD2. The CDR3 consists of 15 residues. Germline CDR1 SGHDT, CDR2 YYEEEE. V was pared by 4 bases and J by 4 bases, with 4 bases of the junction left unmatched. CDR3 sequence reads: CASSLTSGSADTQYF. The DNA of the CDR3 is TGTGCCAGCAGCCTGACTAGCGGGAGCGCAGATACGCAGTATTTT.

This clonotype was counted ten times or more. This CDR3 reads CASSRRGANTEAFF. The CDR3 DNA reads TGTGCCAGCAGCCGCAGGGGGGCGAACACTGAAGCTTTCTTT. The chain combines TRBV28 with TRBJ1-1; 7 nucleotides line up with TRBD1. The V segment lost 6 bases and the J segment 1 base; nucleotides outside the gene matches: 5. The CDR3 length is 14 residues. Germline assignment: CDR1 MDHEN and CDR2 SYDVKM.

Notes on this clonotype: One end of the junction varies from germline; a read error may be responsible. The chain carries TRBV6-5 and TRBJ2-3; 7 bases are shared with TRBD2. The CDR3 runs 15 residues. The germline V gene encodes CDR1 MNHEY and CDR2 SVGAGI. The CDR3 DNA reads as TGTGCCAGCAGCCCCGGCGTAGCGGGTTCAGATACGCAGAATTTT. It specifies CASSPGVAGSDTQNF.

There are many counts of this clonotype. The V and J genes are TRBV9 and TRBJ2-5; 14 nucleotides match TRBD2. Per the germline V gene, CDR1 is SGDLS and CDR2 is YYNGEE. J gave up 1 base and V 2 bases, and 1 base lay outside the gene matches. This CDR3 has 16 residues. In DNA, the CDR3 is TGTGCCAGCAGCGTGGGACTAGCGGGGGCCCAAGAGACCCAGTACTTC. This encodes CASSVGLAGAQETQYF. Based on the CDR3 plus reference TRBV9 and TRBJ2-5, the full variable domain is DSGVTQTPKHLITATGQRVTLRCSPRSGDLSVYWYQQSLDQGLQFLIQYYNGEERAKGNILERFSAQQFPDLHSELNLSSLELGDSALYFCASSVGLAGAQETQYFGPGTRLLVL.